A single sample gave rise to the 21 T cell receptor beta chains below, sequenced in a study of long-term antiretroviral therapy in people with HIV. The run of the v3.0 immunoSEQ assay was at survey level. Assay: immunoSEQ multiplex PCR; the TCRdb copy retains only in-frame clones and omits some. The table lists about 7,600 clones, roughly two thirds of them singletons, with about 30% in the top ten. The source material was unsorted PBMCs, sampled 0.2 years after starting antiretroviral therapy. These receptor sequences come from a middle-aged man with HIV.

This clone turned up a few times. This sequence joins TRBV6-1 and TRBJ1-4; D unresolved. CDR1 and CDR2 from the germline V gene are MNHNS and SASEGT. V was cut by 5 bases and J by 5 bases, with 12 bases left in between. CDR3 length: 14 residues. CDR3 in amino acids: CASSSGFGNEKLFF. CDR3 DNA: TGTGCCAGCAGTTCGGGATTCGGGAATGAAAAACTGTTTTTT.

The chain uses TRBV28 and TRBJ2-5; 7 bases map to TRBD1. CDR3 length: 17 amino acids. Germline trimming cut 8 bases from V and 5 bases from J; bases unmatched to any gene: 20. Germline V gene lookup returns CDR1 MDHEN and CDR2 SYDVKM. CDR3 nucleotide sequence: TGTGCCAGCGGTACGATCCACCGGGACAGAGGCAGGGAGACCCAGTACTTC. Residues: CASGTIHRDRGRETQYF.

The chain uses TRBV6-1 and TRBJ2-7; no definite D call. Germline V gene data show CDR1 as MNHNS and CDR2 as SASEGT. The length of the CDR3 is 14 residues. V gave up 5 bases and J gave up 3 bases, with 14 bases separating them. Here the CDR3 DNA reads TGTGCCAGCAGTTTTGGAATGCCTGGCTACGAGCAGTACTTC. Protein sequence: CASSFGMPGYEQYF.

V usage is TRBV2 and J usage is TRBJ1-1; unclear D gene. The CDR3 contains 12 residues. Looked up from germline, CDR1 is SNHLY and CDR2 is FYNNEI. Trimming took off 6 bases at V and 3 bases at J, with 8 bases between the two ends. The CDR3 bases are TGTGCCAGCAGGAAGGATCACACTGAAGCTTTCTTT. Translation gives CASRKDHTEAFF.

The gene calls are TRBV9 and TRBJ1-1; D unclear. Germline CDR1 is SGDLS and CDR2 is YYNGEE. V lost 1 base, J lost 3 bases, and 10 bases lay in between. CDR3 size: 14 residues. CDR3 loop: CASSVKQLHTEAFF. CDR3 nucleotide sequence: TGTGCCAGCAGCGTAAAGCAGCTGCACACTGAAGCTTTCTTT.

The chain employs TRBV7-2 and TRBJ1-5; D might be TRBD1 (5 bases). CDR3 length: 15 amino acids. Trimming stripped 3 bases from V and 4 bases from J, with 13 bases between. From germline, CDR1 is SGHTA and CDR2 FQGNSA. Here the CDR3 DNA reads TGTGCCAGCAGCTTTACGGGACTAGATAATCAGCCCCAGCATTTT. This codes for CASSFTGLDNQPQHF.

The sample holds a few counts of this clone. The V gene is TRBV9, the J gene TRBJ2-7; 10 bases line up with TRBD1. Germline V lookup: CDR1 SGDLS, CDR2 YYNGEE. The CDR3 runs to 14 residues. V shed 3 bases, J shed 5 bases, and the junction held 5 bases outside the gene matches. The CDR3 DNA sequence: TGTGCCAGCAGCGACGGGGGACAGGGGAACGAGCAGTACTTC. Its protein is CASSDGGQGNEQYF.

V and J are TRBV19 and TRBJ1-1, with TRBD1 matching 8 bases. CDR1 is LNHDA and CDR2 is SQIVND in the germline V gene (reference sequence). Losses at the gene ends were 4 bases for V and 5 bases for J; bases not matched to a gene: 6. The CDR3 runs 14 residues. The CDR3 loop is CASSTRGPGTEAFF. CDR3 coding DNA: TGTGCCAGTAGTACCAGGGGGCCGGGAACTGAAGCTTTCTTT. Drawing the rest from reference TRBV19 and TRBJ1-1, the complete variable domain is DGGITQSPKYLFRKEGQNVTLSCEQNLNHDAMYWYRQDPGQGLRLIYYSQIVNDFQKGDIAEGYSVSREKKESFPLTVTSAQKNPTAFYLCASSTRGPGTEAFFGQGTRLTVV.

For the CDR3, the DNA is TGTGCCAGCAGCTTGGAAGGGGGCTATGAAGCTTTCTTT. Amino acids: CASSLEGGYEAFF. This sequence joins TRBV5-4 and TRBJ1-1; 7 bases are shared with TRBD1. Germline CDR1 SGHNT, CDR2 YYREEE (reference sequence). The CDR3 contains 13 residues. Unmatched junction bases numbered 3, after V lost 0 bases and J lost 7 bases.

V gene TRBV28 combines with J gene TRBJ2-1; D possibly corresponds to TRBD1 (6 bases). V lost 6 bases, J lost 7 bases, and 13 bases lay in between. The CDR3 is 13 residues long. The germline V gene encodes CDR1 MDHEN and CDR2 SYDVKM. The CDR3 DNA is TGTGCCAGCAGCCCGATAGGGGGAAATGAGCAGTTCTTC. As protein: CASSPIGGNEQFF. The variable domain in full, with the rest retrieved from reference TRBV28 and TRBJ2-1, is DVKVTQSSRYLVKRTGEKVFLECVQDMDHENMFWYRQDPGLGLRLIYFSYDVKMKEKGDIPEGYSVSREKKERFSLILESASTNQTSMYLCASSPIGGNEQFFGPGTRLTVL.

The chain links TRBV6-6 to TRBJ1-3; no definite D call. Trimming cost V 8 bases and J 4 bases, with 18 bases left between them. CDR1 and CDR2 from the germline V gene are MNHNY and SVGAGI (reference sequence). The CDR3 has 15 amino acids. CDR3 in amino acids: CASLNGPPPGNTIYF. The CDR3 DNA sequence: TGTGCCAGCCTTAACGGGCCTCCCCCAGGAAACACCATATATTTT.

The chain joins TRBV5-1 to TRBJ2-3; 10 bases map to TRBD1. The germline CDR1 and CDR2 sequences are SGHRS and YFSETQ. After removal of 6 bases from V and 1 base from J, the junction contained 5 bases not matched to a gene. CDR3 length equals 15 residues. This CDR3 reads CASNQGQGGTDTQYF. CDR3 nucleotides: TGCGCCAGCAACCAAGGACAGGGGGGCACAGATACGCAGTATTTT.

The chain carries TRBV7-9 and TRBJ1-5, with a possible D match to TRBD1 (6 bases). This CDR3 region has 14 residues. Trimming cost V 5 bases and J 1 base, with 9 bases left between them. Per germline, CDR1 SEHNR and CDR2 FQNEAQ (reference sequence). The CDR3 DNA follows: TGTGCCAGCAGCCGGGACACGAGCAATCAGCCCCAGCATTTT. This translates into CASSRDTSNQPQHF.

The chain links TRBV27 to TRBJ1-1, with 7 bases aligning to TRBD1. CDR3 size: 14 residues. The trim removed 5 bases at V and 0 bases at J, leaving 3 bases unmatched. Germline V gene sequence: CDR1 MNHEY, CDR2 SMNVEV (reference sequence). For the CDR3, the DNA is TGTGCCAGCAGTCCGGGACAGTTGAACACTGAAGCTTTCTTT. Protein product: CASSPGQLNTEAFF.

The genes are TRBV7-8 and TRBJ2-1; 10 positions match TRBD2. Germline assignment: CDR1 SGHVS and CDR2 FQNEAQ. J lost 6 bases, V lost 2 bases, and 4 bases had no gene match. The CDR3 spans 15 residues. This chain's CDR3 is CASSLSGLASNEQFF. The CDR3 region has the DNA TGTGCCAGCAGCTTATCGGGACTAGCGTCCAATGAGCAGTTCTTC.

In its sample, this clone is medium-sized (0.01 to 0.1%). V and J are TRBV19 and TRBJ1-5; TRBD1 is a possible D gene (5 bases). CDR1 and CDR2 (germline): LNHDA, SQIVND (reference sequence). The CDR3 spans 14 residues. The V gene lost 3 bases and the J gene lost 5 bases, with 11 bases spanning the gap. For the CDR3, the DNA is TGTGCCAGTAGTATCCAAGACAGCTATCAGCCCCAGCATTTT. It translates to CASSIQDSYQPQHF.

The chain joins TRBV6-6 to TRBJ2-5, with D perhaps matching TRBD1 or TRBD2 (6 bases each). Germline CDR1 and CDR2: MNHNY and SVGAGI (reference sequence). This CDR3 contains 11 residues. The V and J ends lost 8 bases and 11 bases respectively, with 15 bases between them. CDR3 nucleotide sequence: TGTGCCAGCCTACGGGGCGGGACACAGTACTTC. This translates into CASLRGGTQYF.

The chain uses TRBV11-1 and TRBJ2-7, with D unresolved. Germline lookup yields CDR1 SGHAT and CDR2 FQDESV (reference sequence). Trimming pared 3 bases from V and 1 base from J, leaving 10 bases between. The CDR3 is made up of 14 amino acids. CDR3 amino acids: CASSFPDGSYEQYF. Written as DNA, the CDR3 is TGTGCCAGCAGCTTCCCGGACGGATCCTACGAGCAGTACTTC.

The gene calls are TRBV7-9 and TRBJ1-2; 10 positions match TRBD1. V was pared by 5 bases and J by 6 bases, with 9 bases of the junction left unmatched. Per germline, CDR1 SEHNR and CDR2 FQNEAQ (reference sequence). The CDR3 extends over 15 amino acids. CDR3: CASSQATGGENGYTF. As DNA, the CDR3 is TGTGCCAGCAGCCAAGCGACAGGGGGCGAAAATGGCTACACCTTC.

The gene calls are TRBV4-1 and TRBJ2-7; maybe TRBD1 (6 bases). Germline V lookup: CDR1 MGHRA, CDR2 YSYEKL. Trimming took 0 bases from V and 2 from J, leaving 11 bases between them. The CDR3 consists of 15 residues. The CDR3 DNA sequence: TGCGCCAGCAGCCAAGATTGGGGGCAGACCTACGAGCAGTACTTC. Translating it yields CASSQDWGQTYEQYF.

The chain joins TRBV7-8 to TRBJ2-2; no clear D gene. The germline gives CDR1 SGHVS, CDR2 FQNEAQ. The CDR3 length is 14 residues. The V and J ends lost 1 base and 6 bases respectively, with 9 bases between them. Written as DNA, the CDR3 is TGTGCCAGCAGCTTAGACATTAGGTCCGGGGAGCTGTTTTTT. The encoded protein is CASSLDIRSGELFF.